One T cell receptor (beta chain) is described in this entry. A read error may produce the germline difference seen at one junction end. Other DNA sequences within the sample encode an identical CDR3. These data are taken from a study of cytomegalovirus exposure and HLA in healthy donors. The germline CDR1 and CDR2 sequences are SGHRS and YFSETQ. The CDR3 is 13 amino acids. PCR was performed using 60 Vbeta and 13 Jbeta primers. The method was immunoSEQ multiplex PCR; TCRdb's version includes in-frame clones alone and lacks a portion of them. The sample includes about 130,000 clones, about 70% of them seen just once.

This sequence was found in a woman between 55 and 75 years old in good health and CMV-seropositive. Sequenced material: PBMCs. The chain links TRBV5-1 to TRBJ2-7; D gene ambiguous. The DNA for the CDR3 is TGTGCCAGCGCGGATAACCCTAACTACGAGCAGTACTTC. Translation: CASADNPNYEQYF.